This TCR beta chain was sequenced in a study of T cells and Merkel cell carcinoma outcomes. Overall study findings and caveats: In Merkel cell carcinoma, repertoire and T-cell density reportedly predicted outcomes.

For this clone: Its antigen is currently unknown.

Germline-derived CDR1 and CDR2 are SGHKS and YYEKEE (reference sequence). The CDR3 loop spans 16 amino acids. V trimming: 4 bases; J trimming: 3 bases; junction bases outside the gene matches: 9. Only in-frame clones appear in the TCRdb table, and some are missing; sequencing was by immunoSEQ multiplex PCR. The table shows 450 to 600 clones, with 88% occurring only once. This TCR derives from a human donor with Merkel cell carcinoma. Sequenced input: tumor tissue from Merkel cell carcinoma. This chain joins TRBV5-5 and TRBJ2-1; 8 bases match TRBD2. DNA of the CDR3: TGTGCCAGCAGCCCGGGACTAGAGGTCTTCTACAATGAGCAGTTCTTC. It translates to CASSPGLEVFYNEQFF.